The 28 T cell receptor beta chains below were found in one sample sequenced in a study of blood T cell repertoires in COVID-19. Sequencing was performed with immunoSEQ multiplex PCR; in TCRdb, only in-frame clones are kept and a portion is missing. The table shows some 300,000 clones, with around 89% occurring only once. Sequencing was done on a sample of PBMCs or T cells enriched from blood (not recorded which). These receptors originate from an older woman in a cohort exposed to, infected with or recovered from COVID-19 (not recorded which).

The chain joins TRBV18 to TRBJ2-5; tentative D call: TRBD1 (5 bases). V was pared by 10 bases and J by 5 bases, with 17 bases between. The CDR3 is 13 amino acids. Germline values: CDR1 KGHSH, CDR2 LQKENI. CDR3 protein: CATQVGVGETQYF. The CDR3 region has the DNA TGTGCCACCCAAGTAGGGGTTGGGGAGACCCAGTACTTC.

The chain combines TRBV19 with TRBJ2-7; 11 bases match TRBD1. The CDR3 is 15 residues long. Germline CDR1 LNHDA, CDR2 SQIVND (reference sequence). The ends lost 5 bases at V and 1 base at J; junction bases unmatched: 4. Here the CDR3 reads CASSAGTGGSYEQYF. The CDR3 DNA reads as TGTGCCAGTAGTGCCGGGACAGGGGGTTCCTACGAGCAGTACTTC.

This chain links TRBV5-6 with TRBJ1-5; TRBD1 is a possible D gene (5 bases). Germline CDR1 is SGHDT and CDR2 is YYEEEE. The CDR3 is 15 residues long. Trimming took off 4 bases at V and 2 bases at J, with 13 bases between the two ends. DNA of the CDR3: TGTGCCAGCAGCCTGGGACTGGGAGGCAATCAGCCCCAGCATTTT. It yields the protein CASSLGLGGNQPQHF.

V usage is TRBV6-5 and J usage is TRBJ2-7; D may be TRBD1 (5 bases). The CDR3 is 12 residues long. Germline CDR1 MNHEY, CDR2 SVGAGI. Trimming removed 6 bases at V and 4 bases at J, with 10 bases between. For the CDR3, the DNA is TGTGCCAGCAGGGCAGGGTCGTACGAGCAGTACTTC. It specifies CASRAGSYEQYF.

This clone was counted once. This sequence joins TRBV28 and TRBJ2-7; D not resolved. CDR1 is MDHEN, CDR2 SYDVKM, per germline. The CDR3 is 13 amino acids. The V end lost 7 bases, the J end lost 2 bases, and 12 bases lay between the germline ends. CDR3 coding DNA: TGTGCCAGCAATGGCCAGTCCACCTACGAGCAGTACTTC. Translating gives CASNGQSTYEQYF.

The chain joins TRBV25-1 to TRBJ2-5; possibly TRBD2 for D (6 bases). The ends were cut back, 3 bases at V and 5 bases at J, with 13 bases in the middle. Germline V gene sequence: CDR1 MGHDK, CDR2 SYGVNS. CDR3 length equals 14 residues. The CDR3 nucleotides are TGTGCCAGCAGTGAGGCGGGACCCCTCGAGACCCAGTACTTC. Amino acids: CASSEAGPLETQYF. The whole variable domain, remainder taken from reference TRBV25-1 and TRBJ2-5, is EADIYQTPRYLVIGTGKKITLECSQTMGHDKMYWYQQDPGMELHLIHYSYGVNSTEKGDLSSESTVSRIRTEHFPLTLESARPSHTSQYLCASSEAGPLETQYFGPGTRLLVL.

The rearrangement uses TRBV5-6 and TRBJ2-7; D is perhaps TRBD2 (6 bases). Germline assignment: CDR1 SGHDT and CDR2 YYEEEE. V lost 4 bases, J lost 3 bases, and 8 bases lay in between. The length of the CDR3 is 12 residues. The CDR3 region has the DNA TGTGCCAGCAGCCCCGGGGGCTACGAGCAGTACTTC. The encoded protein is CASSPGGYEQYF.

The rearrangement links TRBV6-4 to TRBJ2-7; perhaps TRBD1 as D (5 bases). The CDR3 is 15 residues long. The germline V gene encodes CDR1 MRHNA and CDR2 SNTAGT. Trimming took 6 bases from V and 0 from J, leaving 15 bases between them. The CDR3 here is CASSNSRAPSYEQYF. CDR3 in DNA: TGTGCCAGCAGCAATAGCAGGGCACCCTCCTACGAGCAGTACTTC.

The V and J genes are TRBV7-9 and TRBJ1-2, with a tentative D call TRBD1 (5 bases). Trimming stripped 1 base from V and 4 bases from J, with 16 bases between. The germline gives CDR1 SEHNR, CDR2 FQNEAQ (reference sequence). The CDR3 is made up of 16 amino acids. CDR3 nucleotides: TGTGCCAGCAGCTTAGTGGGAGGAAAACAGGTCTATGGCTACACCTTC. It codes for CASSLVGGKQVYGYTF.

The chain combines TRBV6-2 or TRBV6-3 with TRBJ2-5; tentatively, D is TRBD2 (6 bases). The germline V gene has CDR1 MNHEY and CDR2 SVGEGT. There are 14 residues in the CDR3. V was cut by 5 bases and J by 2 bases, with 12 bases left in between. DNA of the CDR3: TGTGCCAGCAGTGCGACTAGGCTACAAGAGACCCAGTACTTC. Protein product: CASSATRLQETQYF.

The V gene is TRBV29-1, the J gene TRBJ1-2; perhaps TRBD1 as D (5 bases). There are 10 residues in the CDR3. Germline CDR1 SQVTM, CDR2 ANQGSEA. Trimming removed 4 bases at V and 8 bases at J, with 8 bases between. The CDR3 DNA follows: TGCAGCGTTGCAGGGCGCGGCTACACCTTC. Protein sequence: CSVAGRGYTF.

This clone was seen a few times. The J gene is TRBJ2-5, the V gene TRBV2; a possible D gene is TRBD2 (6 bases). Trimming left V 7 bases short and J 1 base short, with 10 bases between. The CDR3 is made up of 13 amino acids. The germline CDR1 and CDR2 sequences are SNHLY and FYNNEI. The CDR3 coding sequence is TGTGCCAGCACCCGGGACTTCCAAGAGACCCAGTACTTC. Translated, it gives CASTRDFQETQYF.

This clone was seen once. V usage is TRBV6-5 and J usage is TRBJ2-3, with D perhaps TRBD2 (5 bases). The CDR3 loop spans 13 amino acids. The germline gives CDR1 MNHEY, CDR2 SVGAGI. V gave up 5 bases and J gave up 8 bases, with 14 bases separating them. The CDR3 protein is CASSPPLVGTQYF. The CDR3 DNA sequence: TGTGCCAGCAGTCCCCCACTAGTCGGTACGCAGTATTTT.

The genes are TRBV19 and TRBJ2-2; possible D gene TRBD2, 6 bases. V lost 5 bases to trimming and J lost 4 bases, with 11 bases between them. The CDR3 runs 14 residues. Germline assignment: CDR1 LNHDA and CDR2 SQIVND (reference sequence). DNA of the CDR3: TGTGCCAGTAGTGGGACTTGGGTCACCGGGGAGCTGTTTTTT. Translated, it gives CASSGTWVTGELFF.

V usage is TRBV24-1 and J usage is TRBJ2-1, with 8 nucleotides matching TRBD2. Germline CDR1 and CDR2: KGHDR and SFDVKD. The CDR3 is 13 residues long. With V trimmed by 1 base and J by 10 bases, 2 bases remained unmatched. CDR3 coding DNA: TGTGCCACCAGTGATTTCCCGGGAGGGGAGCAGTTCTTC. Its translation: CATSDFPGGEQFF.

The CDR3, as DNA: TGTGCCAGTAGTAACCATATGACTAGCGGGAGATTCAGGAGCACCGGGGAGCTGTTTTTT. Encoded protein: CASSNHMTSGRFRSTGELFF. The gene calls are TRBV19 and TRBJ2-2; 12 bases are shared with TRBD2. The CDR3 extends over 20 amino acids. V trimming: 4 bases; J trimming: 4 bases; junction bases outside the gene matches: 16. Germline CDR1 and CDR2: LNHDA and SQIVND (reference sequence).

The chain carries TRBV30 and TRBJ1-5; 8 bases match TRBD1. Per the germline V gene, CDR1 is GTSNPN and CDR2 is SVGIG (reference sequence). The length of the CDR3 is 13 residues. V gave up 5 bases and J gave up 5 bases; unmatched junction bases: 5. CDR3 coding DNA: TGTGCCTGGGGACAGGGAGGTTATCAGCCCCAGCATTTT. Protein: CAWGQGGYQPQHF.

This clone has a handful of counts. The chain's CDR3 is CASSFTTSRANTGELFF. Here the CDR3 DNA reads TGTGCCAGCAGCTTCACGACTAGCAGAGCGAACACCGGGGAGCTGTTTTTT. The chain uses TRBV7-8 and TRBJ2-2; 7 nucleotides match TRBD2. Trimming took 3 bases from V and 0 from J; bases not matched to a gene: 7. Germline V gene lookup returns CDR1 SGHVS and CDR2 FQNEAQ. CDR3 size: 17 residues.

This chain links TRBV27 with TRBJ2-7, with D possibly TRBD2 on 6 matching bases. The germline V gene has CDR1 MNHEY and CDR2 SMNVEV (reference sequence). This CDR3 contains 16 residues. Trimming cost V 5 bases and J 4 bases, with 21 bases left between them. Here the CDR3 reads CASSTSLAEFPYEQYF. For the CDR3, the DNA is TGTGCCAGCAGTACCTCATTAGCGGAATTCCCTTACGAGCAGTACTTC.

The chain carries TRBV15 and TRBJ2-1; TRBD1 matches 8 bases. CDR1 LNHNV and CDR2 YYDKDF come from the germline V gene (reference sequence). This CDR3 spans 15 amino acids. Unmatched junction bases numbered 5, after V lost 5 bases and J lost 2 bases. The CDR3 sequence is CATSAATGAYNEQFF. As DNA, the CDR3 is TGTGCCACCAGCGCCGCGACAGGGGCCTACAATGAGCAGTTCTTC.

This chain uses TRBV3-1 (or the pseudogene TRBV3-2) with TRBJ1-3, with no clear D. Germline-derived CDR1 and CDR2 are LGHDT and YNNKEL (reference sequence). V lost 5 bases and J 4 bases, leaving 15 bases between the germline ends. CDR3 length: 15 residues. The CDR3: CASSSLFQAGNTIYF. The CDR3 coding sequence is TGTGCCAGCAGCTCTCTTTTCCAGGCGGGAAACACCATATATTTT.

This chain links TRBV7-2 with TRBJ2-3; TRBD2 is a possible D gene (5 bases). The germline gives CDR1 SGHTA, CDR2 FQGNSA. The CDR3 is 14 residues long. V was trimmed by 5 bases and J by 3 bases, leaving 12 bases between them. The CDR3 reads CASSPRTHTDTQYF. The CDR3, as DNA: TGTGCCAGCAGCCCTCGGACTCATACAGATACGCAGTATTTT.

This clone came up a few times. The genes are TRBV5-1 and TRBJ2-7; 9 bases map to TRBD2. Per the germline V gene, CDR1 is SGHRS and CDR2 is YFSETQ. There are 16 residues in the CDR3. With 4 bases clipped from V and 2 bases from J, the junction kept 10 bases outside the gene matches. CDR3 residues: CASSQAGGSPAYEQYF. The CDR3 nucleotides are TGCGCCAGCAGCCAGGCGGGAGGGAGCCCTGCCTACGAGCAGTACTTC.

The rearrangement joins TRBV12-3 or TRBV12-4 to TRBJ1-1, with D perhaps TRBD1 (5 bases). This CDR3 has 13 residues. V was trimmed by 2 bases and J by 3 bases, leaving 7 bases between them. Written as DNA, the CDR3 is TGTGCCAGCAGTTTAATCAGGGACACTGAAGCTTTCTTT. Translation: CASSLIRDTEAFF.

The chain joins TRBV25-1 to TRBJ1-1, with 8 bases identical to TRBD1. The CDR3 has 14 amino acids. Germline values: CDR1 MGHDK, CDR2 SYGVNS. V was pared by 6 bases and J by 11 bases, with 14 bases of the junction left unmatched. The CDR3 reads CASSEVRDRSYAFF. The CDR3 DNA reads TGTGCCAGCAGCGAGGTCCGGGACAGGTCATACGCTTTCTTT.

The CDR3 nucleotides read TGTGCCACCAGTGGTAACAGGGCCCCCACAGGAGGAGAAAAACTGTTTTTT. Translating it yields CATSGNRAPTGGEKLFF. This chain links TRBV15 with TRBJ1-4; TRBD1 is a possible D gene (6 bases). Germline CDR1 reads LNHNV; CDR2 reads YYDKDF (reference sequence). V was pared by 6 bases and J by 8 bases, with 25 bases between. The CDR3 is 17 residues long. The full variable domain, its missing parts supplied by reference TRBV15 and TRBJ1-4, is DAMVIQNPRYQVTQFGKPVTLSCSQTLNHNVMYWYQQKSSQAPKLLFHYYDKDFNNEADTPDNFQSRRPNTSFCFLDIRSPGLGDTAMYLCATSGNRAPTGGEKLFFGSGTQLSVL.

The chain employs TRBV3-1 (or the pseudogene TRBV3-2) and TRBJ2-7; the D gene is possibly TRBD1 (5 bases). The germline V gene has CDR1 LGHDT and CDR2 YNNKEL (reference sequence). Trimming took off 5 bases at V and 6 bases at J, with 17 bases between the two ends. The CDR3 is 14 amino acids. CDR3: CASSAGPGSGEQYF. As DNA, the CDR3 is TGTGCCAGCAGCGCAGGGCCCGGGTCGGGCGAGCAGTACTTC.

This clone turned up a few times. CDR3 nucleotide sequence: TGTGCCAGCAGAGCCACAGGGAGCAGGAACATTCAGTACTTC. This encodes CASRATGSRNIQYF. The rearrangement links TRBV28 to TRBJ2-4; weak D call: TRBD1 (6 bases). The CDR3 has 14 residues. V gave up 6 bases and J gave up 7 bases, with 16 bases separating them. The germline V gene encodes CDR1 MDHEN and CDR2 SYDVKM.